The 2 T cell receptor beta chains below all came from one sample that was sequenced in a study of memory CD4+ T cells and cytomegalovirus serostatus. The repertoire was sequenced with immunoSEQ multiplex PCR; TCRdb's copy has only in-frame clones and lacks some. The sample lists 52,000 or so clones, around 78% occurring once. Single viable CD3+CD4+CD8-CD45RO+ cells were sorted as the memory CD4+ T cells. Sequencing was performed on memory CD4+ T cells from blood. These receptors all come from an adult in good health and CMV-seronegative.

CDR3 coding DNA: TGTGCCAGCAGCAGGACCCAAGGGACGCAGTATTTT. This sequence encodes CASSRTQGTQYF. The chain carries TRBV5-6 and TRBJ2-3; D is uncertain. CDR1 is SGHDT, CDR2 YYEEEE, per germline. Trimming removed 4 bases at V and 9 bases at J, with 12 bases between. The CDR3 has 12 residues.

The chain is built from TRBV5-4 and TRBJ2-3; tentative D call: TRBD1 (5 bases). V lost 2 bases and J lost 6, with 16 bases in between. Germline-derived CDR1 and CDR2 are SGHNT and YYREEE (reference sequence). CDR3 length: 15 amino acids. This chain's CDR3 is CASSFPRQQGDTQYF. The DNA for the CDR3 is TGTGCCAGCAGCTTCCCCAGACAGCAGGGCGATACGCAGTATTTT.